The 24 T cell receptor beta chains listed next were all sequenced from one sample in a study of OX40 agonist ivuxolimab in advanced cancers. Sequencing used immunoSEQ multiplex PCR; TCRdb keeps in-frame clones, though not all of them. Here the sample spans 63,000 or so clones, around 82% being singletons. The sequencing used CD4+ or CD8+ T cells sorted from blood, collected in a trial of the OX40 agonist ivuxolimab. These receptors originate from an adult with an advanced solid tumor such as melanoma, head and neck, liver or kidney cancer.

The chain carries TRBV4-1 and TRBJ1-5, with D perhaps matching TRBD1 (5 bases). Germline V gives CDR1 MGHRA, CDR2 YSYEKL. The V end was cut by 4 bases, the J end by 4 bases, with 14 bases between. CDR3 length: 15 amino acids. The CDR3 protein is CASSRGDRLNQPQHF. The CDR3 DNA follows: TGCGCCAGCAGCCGCGGGGACCGCTTAAATCAGCCCCAGCATTTT.

The J gene is TRBJ2-5, the V gene TRBV7-3; 10 bases agree with TRBD2. The CDR3 contains 16 residues. V dropped 5 bases and J dropped 5; count of bases not matched to a gene: 11. Looked up from germline, CDR1 is SGHTA and CDR2 is FQGTGA. The CDR3, as DNA: TGTGCCAGCAGCCCTGGGGCTAGCGGGAGTTGGGAGACCCAGTACTTC. Its protein product is CASSPGASGSWETQYF.

The CDR3 here is CASSLWTSGGTYNEQFF. CDR3 coding DNA: TGTGCCAGCTCACTTTGGACTAGCGGGGGGACTTACAATGAGCAGTTCTTC. The chain employs TRBV18 and TRBJ2-1, with 14 bases that match TRBD2. The CDR3 has 17 residues. V lost 4 bases and J lost 4; bases outside the gene matches: 6. The germline gives CDR1 KGHSH, CDR2 LQKENI.

V usage is TRBV2 and J usage is TRBJ1-2; D unclear. Germline loops: CDR1 SNHLY, CDR2 FYNNEI. The CDR3 is made up of 12 amino acids. V was shortened by 1 base and J by 14 bases, with 14 bases between the two germline ends. Here the CDR3 DNA reads TGTGCCAGCAGTGAAGGAGCCGCAGGTGTTACCTTC. Encoded protein: CASSEGAAGVTF. The whole variable domain, filled in from reference TRBV2 and TRBJ1-2, reads EPEVTQTPSHQVTQMGQEVILRCVPISNHLYFYWYRQILGQKVEFLVSFYNNEISEKSEIFDDQFSVERPDGSNFTLKIRSTKLEDSAMYFCASSEGAAGVTFGSGTRLTVV.

This chain connects TRBV5-5 to TRBJ1-5; tentative D call: TRBD1 (5 bases). CDR1 is SGHKS, CDR2 YYEKEE, per germline (reference sequence). Trimming left V 4 bases short and J 2 bases short, with 13 bases between. CDR3 length: 15 amino acids. The CDR3, as DNA: TGTGCCAGCAGCCGGGACGTTGGGGGCAATCAGCCCCAGCATTTT. It translates to CASSRDVGGNQPQHF.

The chain carries TRBV5-5 and TRBJ1-5, with 8 bases aligning to TRBD1. Per the germline V gene, CDR1 is SGHKS and CDR2 is YYEKEE (reference sequence). The CDR3 covers 17 residues. With 3 bases clipped from V and 0 bases from J, the junction kept 8 bases outside the gene matches. The CDR3 sequence: CASSYYYRGASNQPQHF. CDR3 in DNA: TGTGCCAGCAGCTACTACTACAGGGGGGCTAGCAATCAGCCCCAGCATTTT.

This clone was seen more than once but under ten times. The chain is built from TRBV7-2 and TRBJ2-5; 10 nucleotides match TRBD1. The CDR3 is 15 residues long. Germline lookup yields CDR1 SGHTA and CDR2 FQGNSA. The V segment lost 4 bases and the J segment 4 bases; nucleotides outside the gene matches: 6. CDR3 sequence: CASSSRQGARETQYF. The CDR3 coding sequence is TGTGCCAGCAGCTCTCGACAGGGGGCTCGAGAGACCCAGTACTTC.

The CDR3 coding sequence is TGTGCCAGCAGACCACCGAAGGTCTACGAGCAGTACTTC. It encodes CASRPPKVYEQYF. This chain uses TRBV28 with TRBJ2-7; D ambiguous. Trimming cost V 6 bases and J 3 bases, with 12 bases left between them. The V gene's germline CDR1 is MDHEN and CDR2 SYDVKM. The CDR3 runs 13 residues. The whole variable domain, filled in from reference TRBV28 and TRBJ2-7, reads DVKVTQSSRYLVKRTGEKVFLECVQDMDHENMFWYRQDPGLGLRLIYFSYDVKMKEKGDIPEGYSVSREKKERFSLILESASTNQTSMYLCASRPPKVYEQYFGPGTRLTVT.

The V call is TRBV6-5, the J call TRBJ2-5, with D perhaps matching TRBD2 (7 bases). The V gene lost 4 bases and the J gene lost 6 bases, with 18 bases spanning the gap. CDR1 is MNHEY, CDR2 SVGAGI, per germline. The CDR3 contains 15 residues. CDR3 residues: CASSFPAGAKKTQYF. CDR3 nucleotide sequence: TGTGCCAGCAGTTTCCCGGCGGGGGCAAAAAAGACCCAGTACTTC.

The CDR3 spells CASSPTGAEETQYF. The CDR3 DNA sequence: TGTGCCAGCAGTCCTACAGGGGCGGAAGAGACCCAGTACTTC. This rearrangement joins TRBV27 to TRBJ2-5, with TRBD1 matching 7 bases. The J segment lost 3 bases and the V segment lost 5 bases, leaving 6 bases of the junction unmatched. The CDR3 is made up of 14 amino acids. Germline V gene sequence: CDR1 MNHEY, CDR2 SMNVEV (reference sequence).

The chain is built from TRBV4-2 and TRBJ2-7; D may be TRBD1 or TRBD2 (7 bases each). In germline, CDR1 is LGHNA, CDR2 YNFKEQ. V was shortened by 2 bases and J by 0 bases, with 20 bases between the two germline ends. The CDR3 extends over 18 amino acids. The CDR3 nucleotides are TGTGCCAGCAGCCAAAGAGGGCAGGGGGGGGACCTCTCCTACGAGCAGTACTTC. It encodes CASSQRGQGGDLSYEQYF.

The chain recombines TRBV14 with TRBJ2-2, with 7 bases that match TRBD1. The CDR3 extends over 15 amino acids. V lost 4 bases and J lost 2; bases outside the gene matches: 4. Per germline, CDR1 SGHDN and CDR2 FVKESK. The CDR3 coding sequence is TGTGCCAGCAGCCTCCGACAGGGAAACACCGGGGAGCTGTTTTTT. Its translation: CASSLRQGNTGELFF. Full variable domain (missing parts from reference TRBV14 and TRBJ2-2): EAGVTQFPSHSVIEKGQTVTLRCDPISGHDNLYWYRRVMGKEIKFLLHFVKESKQDESGMPNNRFLAERTGGTYSTLKVQPAELEDSGVYFCASSLRQGNTGELFFGEGSRLTVL.

The chain joins TRBV27 to TRBJ1-5; D is ambiguous. The length of the CDR3 is 14 residues. The V and J ends lost 4 bases and 9 bases respectively, with 16 bases between them. Germline values: CDR1 MNHEY, CDR2 SMNVEV (reference sequence). The CDR3 DNA is TGTGCCAGCAGTTCCGGGATCCCCAAGGGGCCCCAGCATTTT. Translation: CASSSGIPKGPQHF.

The gene calls are TRBV5-1 and TRBJ2-5; D unclear. CDR3 size: 14 residues. In germline, CDR1 is SGHRS, CDR2 YFSETQ. Trimming took off 0 bases at V and 2 bases at J, with 8 bases between the two ends. CDR3 region: CASSLGPAQETQYF. The CDR3 nucleotides read TGCGCCAGCAGCTTGGGCCCTGCACAAGAGACCCAGTACTTC.

This clone was picked up one time. This chain connects TRBV9 to TRBJ2-1; tentatively, D is TRBD2 (6 bases). The CDR3 spans 17 residues. Trimming left V 0 bases short and J 2 bases short, with 15 bases between. Germline loops: CDR1 SGDLS, CDR2 YYNGEE. The CDR3 sequence is CASSVEPGSRPYNEQFF. CDR3 sequence (DNA): TGTGCCAGCAGCGTAGAACCCGGGAGTCGCCCCTACAATGAGCAGTTCTTC.

This chain links TRBV2 with TRBJ2-5; 8 bases align to TRBD2. V gave up 6 bases and J gave up 5 bases; unmatched junction bases: 17. Germline assignment: CDR1 SNHLY and CDR2 FYNNEI. This CDR3 spans 17 amino acids. CDR3 nucleotide sequence: TGTGCCAGCAGCCCCCTTAACCGACTAGCGCTTGGGGAGACCCAGTACTTC. This encodes CASSPLNRLALGETQYF. Based on the CDR3 plus reference TRBV2 and TRBJ2-5, the full variable domain is EPEVTQTPSHQVTQMGQEVILRCVPISNHLYFYWYRQILGQKVEFLVSFYNNEISEKSEIFDDQFSVERPDGSNFTLKIRSTKLEDSAMYFCASSPLNRLALGETQYFGPGTRLLVL.

Remarks on this clone: One end of the junction fails to match germline, which may point to a read error. J is TRBJ2-5 and V is TRBV5-1; the D gene is possibly TRBD2 (6 bases). The germline V gene has CDR1 SGHRS and CDR2 YFSETQ. CDR3 size: 16 residues. CDR3 in amino acids: CASSLFGGANQETQYF. As DNA, the CDR3 is TGCGCCAGCAGCTTGTTTGGCGGGGCCAACCAAGAAACCCAGTACTTC.

The DNA for the CDR3 is TGCGCCAGCAGTCTACGATGGGACAGCTTTACCTATGGCTACACCTTC. It is translated as CASSLRWDSFTYGYTF. The chain links TRBV23-1 to TRBJ1-2; 7 bases fit TRBD1. TRBV23-1 is noted as an ORF with a role that remains uncertain. The CDR3 totals 16 residues. J lost 4 bases, V lost 4 bases, and 12 bases had no gene match.

The V call is TRBV7-3, the J call TRBJ2-1; TRBD1 matches at 7 bases. V lost 2 bases and J lost 4; bases outside the gene matches: 5. Germline-derived CDR1 and CDR2 are SGHTA and FQGTGA. CDR3 length: 15 residues. CDR3 DNA sequence: TGTGCCAGCAGCTTATTGACAGGGAGATACAATGAGCAGTTCTTC. This translates into CASSLLTGRYNEQFF.

The chain has TRBV4-3 and TRBJ2-1, with D perhaps TRBD2 (6 bases). Germline lookup yields CDR1 LGHNA and CDR2 YSLEER. V was cut by 0 bases and J by 5 bases, with 11 bases left in between. This CDR3 comprises 15 residues. The chain's CDR3 is CASSQEEGLHNEQFF. The CDR3 nucleotides are TGCGCCAGCAGCCAAGAAGAGGGACTTCACAATGAGCAGTTCTTC.

This clone was seen a single time. Other DNA sequences within the sample encode an identical CDR3. The CDR3 sequence is CATSPETWAHEQYF. The CDR3 bases are TGTGCCACCAGTCCTGAGACGTGGGCCCACGAGCAGTACTTC. The chain carries TRBV15 and TRBJ2-7; no reliable D call. Germline assignment: CDR1 LNHNV and CDR2 YYDKDF (reference sequence). Trimming left V 6 bases short and J 5 bases short, with 17 bases between. This CDR3 is 14 amino acids long. Complete variable domain (other parts from reference TRBV15 and TRBJ2-7): DAMVIQNPRYQVTQFGKPVTLSCSQTLNHNVMYWYQQKSSQAPKLLFHYYDKDFNNEADTPDNFQSRRPNTSFCFLDIRSPGLGDTAMYLCATSPETWAHEQYFGPGTRLTVT.

The CDR3 DNA sequence: TGTGCCAGCAGTTCCCCAGAGGGGCGGAATTACGAGCAGTACTTC. It specifies CASSSPEGRNYEQYF. The chain links TRBV28 to TRBJ2-7; D is perhaps TRBD1 or TRBD2 (5 bases each). With 4 bases removed from V and 4 bases from J, the gap between germline ends came to 17 bases. The CDR3 consists of 15 residues. The germline CDR1 and CDR2 sequences are MDHEN and SYDVKM.

The chain has TRBV19 and TRBJ2-2; D is unclear. Trimming shortened V by 4 bases and J by 7 bases, and 7 bases separated the two germline ends. There are 12 residues in the CDR3. From germline, CDR1 is LNHDA and CDR2 SQIVND (reference sequence). The CDR3 loop is CASSKSSGELFF. In nucleotides, the CDR3 is TGTGCCAGTAGTAAATCAAGCGGGGAGCTGTTTTTT.

This clone came up once. V gene TRBV7-2 combines with J gene TRBJ2-3, with 8 bases fitting TRBD2. This CDR3 has 15 residues. Germline loops: CDR1 SGHTA, CDR2 FQGNSA. With V trimmed by 2 bases and J by 5 bases, 6 bases remained unmatched. This CDR3 reads CASSLRRGVQDTQYF. The CDR3 bases are TGTGCCAGCAGCTTACGGCGGGGGGTTCAAGATACGCAGTATTTT.